Following are 24 T cell receptor beta chains from one sample sequenced in a study of OX40 agonist ivuxolimab in advanced cancers. Clones were read by immunoSEQ multiplex PCR, and TCRdb kept only the in-frame ones, dropping some. Counted here are fewer than 35,000 clones, 70% to 90% occurring once; the ten biggest clones make up roughly three fifths. The sequencing here drew on CD4+ or CD8+ T cells sorted from blood, taken in a trial of the OX40 agonist ivuxolimab. These receptors all stem from an adult with an advanced solid tumor such as melanoma, head and neck, liver or kidney cancer.

V gene TRBV28 combines with J gene TRBJ2-7; TRBD2 might be the D (6 bases). The CDR3 has 13 residues. The V gene's germline CDR1 is MDHEN and CDR2 SYDVKM. V gave up 4 bases and J gave up 4 bases, with 11 bases separating them. The CDR3 nucleotides read TGTGCCAGCAGTTGGCGGGACGGGTACGAGCAGTACTTC. Translating gives CASSWRDGYEQYF.

This clone came up once. The V and J genes are TRBV7-9 and TRBJ1-4; D remains unclear. The V end lost 1 base, the J end lost 3 bases, and 3 bases lay between the germline ends. Per the germline V gene, CDR1 is SEHNR and CDR2 is FQNEAQ (reference sequence). The CDR3 loop spans 13 amino acids. CDR3 DNA: TGTGCCAGCAGCTTAGTGCCTAATGAAAAACTGTTTTTT. Translated: CASSLVPNEKLFF.

The chain joins TRBV21-1 to TRBJ2-7. TRBV21-1 is a pseudogene locus. This CDR3 is built from 17 residues. The CDR3, as DNA: TGTGCCAGCAGCAAAGGGTCCTCGCGTGGGGAAAGCTACGAGCAGTACTTC. This sequence encodes CASSKGSSRGESYEQYF.

The V call is TRBV9, the J call TRBJ1-6; D remains ambiguous. The CDR3 runs to 17 residues. V lost 2 bases, J lost 4 bases, and 16 bases lay in between. CDR1 is SGDLS and CDR2 is YYNGEE in the germline V gene. The CDR3 region has the DNA TGTGCCAGCAGCGTGGAGCAGGCCCCGGTGTATAATTCACCCCTCCACTTT. It encodes CASSVEQAPVYNSPLHF.

The chain joins TRBV11-2 to TRBJ1-1, with D perhaps matching TRBD1 (5 bases). CDR3 length: 14 amino acids. The germline V and J ends were trimmed by 0 bases and 3 bases, with 8 bases remaining between them. The germline V gene has CDR1 SGHAT and CDR2 FQNNGV. As DNA, the CDR3 is TGTGCCAGCAGCTTAGAAAGACAGCACACTGAAGCTTTCTTT. It translates to CASSLERQHTEAFF. The variable domain in full, completed from reference TRBV11-2 and TRBJ1-1, reads EAGVAQSPRYKIIEKRQSVAFWCNPISGHATLYWYQQILGQGPKLLIQFQNNGVVDDSQLPKDRFSAERLKGVDSTLKIQPAKLEDSAVYLCASSLERQHTEAFFGQGTRLTVV.

The chain combines TRBV10-2 with TRBJ2-1, with TRBD1 identical over 7 bases. J was trimmed by 7 bases and V by 2 bases; bases with no gene match: 8. The CDR3 length is 15 residues. Germline CDR1 WSHSY, CDR2 SAAADI. CDR3 loop: CASSETTGVRNEQFF. The CDR3 DNA follows: TGCGCCAGCAGTGAGACAACAGGGGTAAGAAATGAGCAGTTCTTC.

This chain connects TRBV4-1 to TRBJ2-7; TRBD1 might be the D (5 bases). The germline CDR1 and CDR2 sequences are MGHRA and YSYEKL. Trimming took 4 bases from V and 0 from J, leaving 19 bases between them. CDR3 length: 17 amino acids. CDR3 nucleotide sequence: TGCGCCAGCAGCCCTCACCTCTGGACACAAAACTCCTACGAGCAGTACTTC. Residues: CASSPHLWTQNSYEQYF.

This chain uses TRBV29-1 with TRBJ2-4; possibly TRBD2 for D (5 bases). The germline V gene has CDR1 SQVTM and CDR2 ANQGSEA. This CDR3 is 19 amino acids long. The V and J ends lost 0 bases and 0 bases respectively, with 21 bases between them. This chain's CDR3 is CSVEERAAFAELAKNIQYF. The DNA of the CDR3 is TGCAGCGTTGAAGAGAGGGCAGCCTTCGCCGAACTAGCCAAAAACATTCAGTACTTC.

CDR3 region: CASSSGSVNTEAFF. The CDR3 bases are TGTGCCAGCAGCTCGGGTAGCGTGAACACTGAAGCTTTCTTT. The chain couples TRBV7-6 to TRBJ1-1; D unclear. CDR1 and CDR2 (germline): SGHVS, FNYEAQ. The CDR3 has 14 residues. V lost 4 bases and J 0 bases, leaving 9 bases between the germline ends.

The chain links TRBV20-1 to TRBJ2-1; D remains ambiguous. Trimming took off 4 bases at V and 7 bases at J, with 5 bases between the two ends. The CDR3 consists of 10 residues. Germline CDR1 DFQATT, CDR2 SNEGSKA (reference sequence). This chain's CDR3 is CSAIHNEQFF. The DNA for the CDR3 is TGCAGTGCTATCCATAATGAGCAGTTCTTC.

This chain connects TRBV7-9 to TRBJ2-3; D possibly corresponds to TRBD2 (6 bases). The germline gives CDR1 SEHNR, CDR2 FQNEAQ (reference sequence). The length of the CDR3 is 15 residues. V lost 0 bases and J 6 bases, leaving 13 bases between the germline ends. CDR3: CASSLAGGLVDTQYF. The CDR3 bases are TGTGCCAGCAGCTTAGCGGGGGGACTCGTGGATACGCAGTATTTT.

This chain connects TRBV13 to TRBJ2-7; D possibly corresponds to TRBD1 (6 bases). The germline V and J ends were trimmed by 6 bases and 4 bases, with 19 bases remaining between them. Germline loops: CDR1 PRHDT, CDR2 FYEKMQ (reference sequence). The CDR3 has 15 residues. CDR3 loop: CASSSEGGYAYEQYF. The CDR3 nucleotides are TGTGCCAGCAGTTCTGAAGGGGGTTATGCGTACGAGCAGTACTTC.

This chain joins TRBV30 and TRBJ2-2; no firm D call. This CDR3 is 16 amino acids long. CDR1 and CDR2 from the germline V gene are GTSNPN and SVGIG (reference sequence). Trimming left V 0 bases short and J 5 bases short, with 16 bases between. The CDR3 loop is CAWSVRNPLRTGELFF. For the CDR3, the DNA is TGTGCCTGGAGTGTGAGGAATCCTTTAAGAACCGGGGAGCTGTTTTTT. The variable domain in full, with the rest retrieved from reference TRBV30 and TRBJ2-2, is SQTIHQWPATLVQPVGSPLSLECTVEGTSNPNLYWYRQAAGRGLQLLFYSVGIGQISSEVPQNLSASRPQDRQFILSSKKLLLSDSGFYLCAWSVRNPLRTGELFFGEGSRLTVL.

The rearrangement uses TRBV4-1 and TRBJ1-1; 10 bases agree with TRBD1. The germline V gene has CDR1 MGHRA and CDR2 YSYEKL. This CDR3 has 15 amino acids. V gave up 6 bases and J gave up 4 bases; unmatched junction bases: 8. The chain's CDR3 is CASRRGQGGSTEAFF. For the CDR3, the DNA is TGCGCCAGCAGACGTGGACAGGGGGGAAGCACTGAAGCTTTCTTT.

This sequence joins TRBV25-1 and TRBJ1-3; TRBD1 is a possible D gene (5 bases). The CDR3 contains 15 residues. Germline CDR1 is MGHDK and CDR2 is SYGVNS. V lost 8 bases to trimming and J lost 0 bases, with 14 bases between them. In DNA form, the CDR3 reads TGTGCCAGCGCAGGGTCTACGAGCTCTGGAAACACCATATATTTT. Its translation is CASAGSTSSGNTIYF.

The chain uses TRBV28 and TRBJ2-5; TRBD1 matches at 11 bases. V trimming: 5 bases; J trimming: 5 bases; junction bases outside the gene matches: 7. The CDR3 sequence is 15 residues long. Germline V gene data show CDR1 as MDHEN and CDR2 as SYDVKM. The CDR3 sequence is CASSLGQGGVETQYF. The CDR3 DNA sequence: TGTGCCAGCAGTCTGGGACAGGGGGGTGTGGAGACCCAGTACTTC.

V is TRBV7-8 and J is TRBJ2-7, with 11 positions matching TRBD1. CDR1 is SGHVS and CDR2 is FQNEAQ in the germline V gene. V shed 4 bases and J 1 base; nucleotides not matched to a gene: 3. The CDR3 has 15 residues. As DNA, the CDR3 is TGTGCCAGCAGCTACGGACAGGGGGCGTCCTACGAGCAGTACTTC. It codes for CASSYGQGASYEQYF.

This rearrangement joins TRBV7-2 to TRBJ1-2, with 7 bases matching TRBD1. This CDR3 contains 16 residues. From germline, CDR1 is SGHTA and CDR2 FQGNSA. After removal of 3 bases from V and 3 bases from J, the junction contained 10 bases not matched to a gene. Written as DNA, the CDR3 is TGTGCCAGCAGCTTGACAGGGACAAACTCGTACTATGGCTACACCTTC. This translates into CASSLTGTNSYYGYTF.

This rearrangement joins TRBV9 to TRBJ1-2; no firm D call. Per germline, CDR1 SGDLS and CDR2 YYNGEE. Trimming shortened V by 0 bases and J by 1 base, and 16 bases separated the two germline ends. The CDR3 totals 17 residues. This CDR3 reads CASSVGTDPNINYGYTF. The CDR3 DNA follows: TGTGCCAGCAGCGTAGGAACGGATCCTAATATTAACTATGGCTACACCTTC.

The chain joins TRBV13 to TRBJ2-5, with 12 nucleotides matching TRBD2. The germline V gene has CDR1 PRHDT and CDR2 FYEKMQ (reference sequence). V gave up 1 base and J gave up 2 bases; unmatched junction bases: 5. The CDR3 is 17 residues long. CDR3: CASSLASGGARQETQYF. CDR3 in DNA: TGTGCCAGCAGCTTAGCTAGCGGGGGGGCCCGGCAAGAGACCCAGTACTTC.

CDR3 protein: CASSQGQGSDTQYF. CDR3 DNA: TGCGCCAGCAGCCAAGGGCAGGGATCAGATACGCAGTATTTT. V and J are TRBV4-3 and TRBJ2-3; possibly TRBD1 for D (5 bases). The CDR3 sequence is 14 residues long. The V end lost 1 base, the J end lost 4 bases, and 9 bases lay between the germline ends. The V gene's germline CDR1 is LGHNA and CDR2 YSLEER.

The chain joins TRBV11-2 to TRBJ2-5; the match to TRBD2 covers 7 bases. The CDR3 totals 15 residues. V dropped 3 bases and J dropped 0; count of bases not matched to a gene: 4. From germline, CDR1 is SGHAT and CDR2 FQNNGV. Here the CDR3 DNA reads TGTGCCAGCAGCTTTGGGACTAAGTACCAAGAGACCCAGTACTTC. It translates to CASSFGTKYQETQYF.

The chain joins TRBV6-5 to TRBJ1-5; D is perhaps TRBD1 (5 bases). V lost 5 bases and J lost 1, with 9 bases in between. The germline CDR1 and CDR2 sequences are MNHEY and SVGAGI. The CDR3 is 14 residues long. CDR3 coding DNA: TGTGCCAGCAGTCTTCAGGGAAGCAATCAGCCCCAGCATTTT. Its protein is CASSLQGSNQPQHF.

The chain joins TRBV7-9 to TRBJ2-3, with 7 nucleotides matching TRBD1. With V trimmed by 1 base and J by 2 bases, 3 bases remained unmatched. Germline assignment: CDR1 SEHNR and CDR2 FQNEAQ (reference sequence). This CDR3 region has 15 residues. CDR3 amino acids: CASSLVGTVTDTQYF. In DNA form, the CDR3 reads TGTGCCAGCAGCTTAGTCGGGACAGTCACAGATACGCAGTATTTT.